This is a list of T cell receptor beta chains from one sample in a study of cytomegalovirus exposure and HLA in healthy donors. Profiled with immunoSEQ multiplex PCR; TCRdb holds only in-frame clones, not every one. The sample includes roughly 150,000 clones, about 74% seen only once; the top ten take approximately 3%. The specimen was PBMCs. These receptors were obtained from a male donor in good health and CMV-seronegative. CDR3s include the opening cysteine and the closing phenylalanine or tryptophan. The order of the fields is D gene, clone size, V gene, J gene, CDR3 protein, CDR3 DNA. The D gene is left open where the match is weak. Some rows have no size entry. The others give once, few or many, or a class for an expanded clone.

d_gene: .
abundance: .
v_gene: TRBV11-2
j_gene: TRBJ1-6
CDR3aa: CASSLSFTNSPLHF
CDR3nt: TGTGCCAGCAGCTTGAGTTTTACGAATTCACCCCTCCACTTT

d_gene: TRBD2
abundance: .
v_gene: TRBV28
j_gene: TRBJ2-3
CDR3aa: CASPPSGRFPDTQYF
CDR3nt: TGTGCCAGCCCCCCCAGCGGGAGGTTCCCAGATACGCAGTATTTT

d_gene: .
abundance: few
v_gene: TRBV5-4
j_gene: TRBJ1-1
CDR3aa: CASGPTSQKVNTEAFF
CDR3nt: TGTGCCAGCGGTCCGACAAGCCAGAAGGTGAACACTGAAGCTTTCTTT

d_gene: .
abundance: .
v_gene: TRBV28
j_gene: TRBJ1-2
CDR3aa: CASSSTDTGYTF
CDR3nt: TGTGCCAGCAGTTCCACAGATACTGGCTACACCTTC

d_gene: TRBD1
abundance: .
v_gene: TRBV18
j_gene: TRBJ1-5
CDR3aa: CASSPDRNQPQHF
CDR3nt: TGTGCCAGCTCACCGGACAGGAATCAGCCCCAGCATTTT

d_gene: .
abundance: few
v_gene: TRBV11-2
j_gene: TRBJ2-7
CDR3aa: CASSARVHYEQYF
CDR3nt: TGTGCCAGCAGCGCCCGGGTCCACTACGAGCAGTACTTC

d_gene: .
abundance: .
v_gene: TRBV7-2
j_gene: TRBJ2-1
CDR3aa: CASSASGVYNEQFF
CDR3nt: TGTGCCAGCAGCGCTTCAGGGGTTTACAATGAGCAGTTCTTC

d_gene: TRBD1
abundance: .
v_gene: TRBV28
j_gene: TRBJ1-1
CDR3aa: CASHRGPFMNTEAFF
CDR3nt: TGTGCCAGCCACAGGGGACCCTTTATGAACACTGAAGCTTTCTTT

d_gene: TRBD1
abundance: .
v_gene: TRBV19
j_gene: TRBJ2-2
CDR3aa: CASSRQGAQTGELFF
CDR3nt: TGTGCCAGTAGTCGACAGGGGGCGCAGACCGGGGAGCTGTTTTTT

d_gene: TRBD2
abundance: .
v_gene: TRBV5-4
j_gene: TRBJ2-3
CDR3aa: CASSPGRGVTDTQYF
CDR3nt: TGTGCCAGCAGCCCGGGACGGGGGGTCACAGATACGCAGTATTTT

d_gene: .
abundance: .
v_gene: TRBV18
j_gene: TRBJ2-3
CDR3aa: CASSPTDAQYF
CDR3nt: TGTGCCAGCTCACCAACAGATGCGCAGTATTTT

d_gene: .
abundance: .
v_gene: TRBV7-8
j_gene: TRBJ1-1
CDR3aa: CASSLLSGADEAFF
CDR3nt: TGTGCCAGCAGCTTATTGTCTGGGGCGGATGAAGCTTTCTTT

d_gene: TRBD2
abundance: .
v_gene: TRBV7-7
j_gene: TRBJ2-1
CDR3aa: CASSPTSAAYNEQFF
CDR3nt: TGTGCCAGCAGCCCTACTAGCGCGGCCTACAATGAGCAGTTCTTC

d_gene: .
abundance: .
v_gene: TRBV27
j_gene: TRBJ1-6
CDR3aa: CASTPRGAGNSPLHF
CDR3nt: TGTGCCAGCACCCCCAGGGGAGCTGGTAATTCACCCCTCCACTTT

d_gene: TRBD1
abundance: .
v_gene: TRBV27
j_gene: TRBJ2-7
CDR3aa: CASSLYGTVIYEQYF
CDR3nt: TGTGCCAGCAGTTTATACGGGACAGTAATCTACGAGCAGTACTTC

d_gene: TRBD2
abundance: .
v_gene: TRBV7-9
j_gene: TRBJ2-5
CDR3aa: CASTPGLAGRVKEETQYF
CDR3nt: TGTGCCAGCACCCCCGGACTAGCGGGACGGGTGAAGGAGGAGACCCAGTACTTC

d_gene: .
abundance: .
v_gene: TRBV7-2
j_gene: TRBJ1-2
CDR3aa: CASSPRRRVGGGYTF
CDR3nt: TGTGCCAGCAGCCCCCGGCGAAGGGTTGGGGGCGGCTACACCTTC

d_gene: TRBD1
abundance: .
v_gene: TRBV7-2
j_gene: TRBJ1-2
CDR3aa: CASSLGTGGYGYTF
CDR3nt: TGTGCCAGCAGCTTAGGGACAGGGGGCTATGGCTACACCTTC

d_gene: TRBD1
abundance: once
v_gene: TRBV9
j_gene: TRBJ2-1
CDR3aa: CASSVGDRVVNEQFF
CDR3nt: TGTGCCAGCAGCGTAGGGGACAGGGTGGTCAATGAGCAGTTCTTC

d_gene: TRBD1
abundance: few
v_gene: TRBV6-1
j_gene: TRBJ2-4
CDR3aa: CASRGTAGIDIQYF
CDR3nt: TGTGCCAGCAGGGGGACAGCCGGGATAGACATTCAGTACTTC

d_gene: TRBD1
abundance: few
v_gene: TRBV28
j_gene: TRBJ1-2
CDR3aa: CASSYQGASYGYTF
CDR3nt: TGTGCCAGCAGTTACCAGGGGGCGTCGTATGGCTACACCTTC

d_gene: .
abundance: .
v_gene: TRBV27
j_gene: TRBJ1-2
CDR3aa: CASSWGSGGYGYTF
CDR3nt: TGTGCCAGCAGTTGGGGAAGTGGAGGCTATGGCTACACCTTC

d_gene: .
abundance: .
v_gene: TRBV25-1
j_gene: TRBJ1-2
CDR3aa: CASSAYTRGGYGYTF
CDR3nt: TGTGCCAGCAGCGCGTACACACGGGGGGGGTATGGCTACACCTTC

d_gene: TRBD2
abundance: .
v_gene: TRBV7-2
j_gene: TRBJ2-3
CDR3aa: CASSQGTSGSNTQYF
CDR3nt: TGTGCCAGCAGCCAGGGGACTAGCGGGAGTAATACGCAGTATTTT

d_gene: .
abundance: .
v_gene: TRBV7-3
j_gene: TRBJ2-1
CDR3aa: CASSQIGSRANEQFF
CDR3nt: TGTGCCAGCAGCCAAATCGGATCCAGGGCCAATGAGCAGTTCTTC

d_gene: TRBD1
abundance: .
v_gene: TRBV2
j_gene: TRBJ1-2
CDR3aa: CASTDRAHGYGYTF
CDR3nt: TGTGCCAGCACCGACAGGGCACATGGCTATGGCTACACCTTC

d_gene: .
abundance: once
v_gene: TRBV13
j_gene: TRBJ1-3
CDR3aa: CASSSRGQGGNTIYF
CDR3nt: TGTGCCAGCAGCTCCAGAGGTCAGGGTGGAAACACCATATATTTT

d_gene: TRBD2
abundance: .
v_gene: TRBV7-8
j_gene: TRBJ2-7
CDR3aa: CASIPSGGDSYEQYF
CDR3nt: TGTGCCAGCATTCCCTCGGGAGGGGACTCCTACGAGCAGTACTTC

d_gene: TRBD1
abundance: .
v_gene: TRBV4-1
j_gene: TRBJ2-1
CDR3aa: CASSQDRGPYNEQFF
CDR3nt: TGCGCCAGCAGCCAGGACAGGGGGCCATACAATGAGCAGTTCTTC

d_gene: .
abundance: .
v_gene: TRBV25-1
j_gene: TRBJ1-3
CDR3aa: CASSGRVLAGNTIYF
CDR3nt: TGTGCCAGCAGTGGCAGGGTGCTTGCTGGAAACACCATATATTTT

d_gene: .
abundance: few
v_gene: TRBV11-1
j_gene: TRBJ2-6
CDR3aa: CASSQQGAGANVLTF
CDR3nt: TGTGCCAGCAGCCAACAGGGAGCTGGGGCCAACGTCCTGACTTTC

d_gene: .
abundance: .
v_gene: TRBV28
j_gene: TRBJ1-5
CDR3aa: CASMGHSNQPQHF
CDR3nt: TGTGCCAGCATGGGGCATAGCAATCAGCCCCAGCATTTT

d_gene: .
abundance: few
v_gene: TRBV30
j_gene: TRBJ1-4
CDR3aa: CAWSAGGWEKLFF
CDR3nt: TGTGCCTGGAGTGCGGGGGGTTGGGAAAAACTGTTTTTT

d_gene: .
abundance: .
v_gene: TRBV10-3
j_gene: TRBJ2-7
CDR3aa: CAISGSLSYEQYF
CDR3nt: TGTGCCATCAGTGGATCCCTATCCTACGAGCAGTACTTC

d_gene: .
abundance: .
v_gene: TRBV19
j_gene: TRBJ1-3
CDR3aa: CASSIRGSSGNTIYF
CDR3nt: TGTGCCAGTAGTATACGGGGGAGCTCTGGAAACACCATATATTTT

d_gene: .
abundance: .
v_gene: TRBV5-1
j_gene: TRBJ1-1
CDR3aa: CASSFRGADTEAFF
CDR3nt: TGCGCCAGCAGTTTTCGGGGGGCGGACACTGAAGCTTTCTTT

d_gene: TRBD1
abundance: .
v_gene: TRBV30
j_gene: TRBJ1-2
CDR3aa: CAWDRGHYGYTF
CDR3nt: TGTGCCTGGGACAGGGGACACTATGGCTACACCTTC

d_gene: TRBD2
abundance: .
v_gene: TRBV28
j_gene: TRBJ2-3
CDR3aa: CASSLSGRVFALSGGLHTDTQYF
CDR3nt: TGTGCCAGCAGTTTAAGCGGCAGGGTTTTTGCACTCAGCGGGGGTCTTCACACAGATACGCAGTATTTT

d_gene: TRBD1
abundance: .
v_gene: TRBV6-1
j_gene: TRBJ2-7
CDR3aa: CASREYDRGLIYEQYF
CDR3nt: TGTGCCAGCAGGGAATATGACAGGGGGCTTATCTACGAGCAGTACTTC

d_gene: TRBD2
abundance: few
v_gene: TRBV5-4
j_gene: TRBJ2-5
CDR3aa: CASSDTSGKYQETQYF
CDR3nt: TGTGCCAGCAGCGATACTAGCGGGAAATACCAAGAGACCCAGTACTTC

d_gene: .
abundance: .
v_gene: TRBV5-6
j_gene: TRBJ1-3
CDR3aa: CASSLGGPTSGNTIYF
CDR3nt: TGTGCCAGCAGCCTCGGGGGACCGACCTCTGGAAACACCATATATTTT

d_gene: .
abundance: .
v_gene: TRBV5-3
j_gene: TRBJ2-7
CDR3aa: CARSLANSESFFLYEQYF
CDR3nt: TGTGCCAGAAGCTTGGCAAATAGCGAATCCTTTTTCCTTTACGAGCAGTACTTC

d_gene: .
abundance: .
v_gene: TRBV6-4
j_gene: TRBJ2-3
CDR3aa: CASTPLRREGDTQYF
CDR3nt: TGTGCCAGCACCCCCCTGAGGCGGGAAGGGGATACGCAGTATTTT

d_gene: .
abundance: .
v_gene: TRBV9
j_gene: TRBJ1-6
CDR3aa: CASSPSGISPLHF
CDR3nt: TGTGCCAGCAGCCCTTCAGGGATATCACCCCTCCACTTT

d_gene: TRBD1
abundance: .
v_gene: TRBV2
j_gene: TRBJ1-2
CDR3aa: CASSQDRGSYGYTF
CDR3nt: TGTGCCAGCAGTCAAGACAGGGGGAGCTATGGCTACACCTTC

d_gene: TRBD2
abundance: few
v_gene: TRBV5-6
j_gene: TRBJ2-5
CDR3aa: CASSFLGTSAYQETQYF
CDR3nt: TGTGCCAGCAGCTTCCTAGGGACTAGCGCTTACCAAGAGACCCAGTACTTC

d_gene: TRBD1
abundance: .
v_gene: TRBV9
j_gene: TRBJ1-6
CDR3aa: CASSVTGGTNSPLHF
CDR3nt: TGTGCCAGCAGCGTGACAGGGGGCACTAATTCACCCCTCCACTTT

d_gene: TRBD1
abundance: .
v_gene: TRBV28
j_gene: TRBJ2-7
CDR3aa: CASSPAGTGIPEQYF
CDR3nt: TGTGCCAGCAGTCCAGCCGGGACAGGGATACCCGAGCAGTACTTC

d_gene: .
abundance: .
v_gene: TRBV20-1
j_gene: TRBJ1-2
CDR3aa: CSARTRVGYTF
CDR3nt: TGCAGTGCTAGAACCCGAGTCGGCTACACCTTC

d_gene: TRBD2
abundance: .
v_gene: TRBV15
j_gene: TRBJ2-7
CDR3aa: CATSRGGSSYEQYF
CDR3nt: TGTGCCACCAGCAGGGGCGGGAGCTCCTACGAGCAGTACTTC

d_gene: .
abundance: .
v_gene: TRBV10-3
j_gene: TRBJ1-2
CDR3aa: CAISKAGRGYGYTF
CDR3nt: TGTGCCATCAGTAAGGCGGGGCGCGGCTATGGCTACACCTTC

d_gene: .
abundance: .
v_gene: TRBV28
j_gene: TRBJ2-7
CDR3aa: CASTDSIVYEQYF
CDR3nt: TGTGCCAGCACGGACAGTATTGTCTACGAGCAGTACTTC

d_gene: TRBD1
abundance: once
v_gene: TRBV28
j_gene: TRBJ2-2
CDR3aa: CASRAGTGYTGELFF
CDR3nt: TGTGCCAGCAGAGCCGGGACAGGGTACACCGGGGAGCTGTTTTTT